This is a list of T cell receptor beta chains from one sample in a study of blood T cell repertoires in COVID-19. Libraries were prepared by immunoSEQ multiplex PCR; TCRdb keeps only in-frame clonotypes and omits some of them. The table records hundreds of thousands of clones, around 89% of them present only once. The sequenced sample was PBMCs or T cells enriched from blood (not recorded which). The receptors were gathered from a woman aged 40 to 49 who had recovered from COVID-19. Both conserved end residues are part of each CDR3. D genes are given only for firm matches.

>TRBJ1-1|.|TRBV9
TGTGCCAGCAGCGTAGGGGGGCACTCCAACACTGAAGCTTTCTTT
CASSVGGHSNTEAFF
>TRBJ2-1|TRBD2|TRBV7-2
TGTGCCAGCAGCCTAAATAGCGGGAGCAATGAGCAGTTCTTC
CASSLNSGSNEQFF
>TRBJ2-7|TRBD1|TRBV7-2
TGTGCCAGCAGCCAAGGACAGGTAAAGGGCGACGAGCAGTACTTC
CASSQGQVKGDEQYF
>TRBJ2-1|.|TRBV28
TGTGCCAGCAGTTTATCAGGGGCCATCTACAATGAGCAGTTCTTC
CASSLSGAIYNEQFF
>TRBJ2-1|TRBD1|TRBV11-3
TGTGCCAGCAGCTCGAGGGGGCTCGGGAAGGAGCAGTTCTTC
CASSSRGLGKEQFF
>TRBJ2-1|.|TRBV27
TGTGCCAGCAGACGGCTGGGCGGGGCGAATGAGCAGTTCTTC
CASRRLGGANEQFF
>TRBJ2-3|TRBD2|TRBV28
TGTGCCGCCGGGACTAACACAGATACGCAGTATTTT
CAAGTNTDTQYF
>TRBJ2-5|TRBD1|TRBV28
TGTGCCAGCACCTCCTCGGACAGGGAGACCCAGTACTTC
CASTSSDRETQYF
>TRBJ2-1|.|TRBV29-1
TGCAGCGCCCGTCCGCTGAGCTCCTACAATGAGCAGTTCTTC
CSARPLSSYNEQFF
>TRBJ1-1|TRBD1|TRBV19
TGTGCCAGTTGTGGACAGGGTCTGAACACTGAAGCTTTCTTT
CASCGQGLNTEAFF
>TRBJ2-1|.|TRBV15
TGTGCCACCAGCAGAGAGGCGGTCCCCCCTCCCTGGCAGTTCTTC
CATSREAVPPPWQFF
>TRBJ2-7|.|TRBV14
TGTGCCAGCAGCCAAGGGGCGTACGAGCAGTACTTC
CASSQGAYEQYF
>TRBJ2-2|TRBD2|TRBV6-2/TRBV6-3
TGTGCCAGCAGTTACTCGAGTTCGGCGGGAGGGTCCGGGGAGCTGTTTTTT
CASSYSSSAGGSGELFF
>TRBJ1-5|TRBD1|TRBV2
TGTGCCAGCAGTGCGGGACAGGGGGTGAATCAGCCCCAGCATTTT
CASSAGQGVNQPQHF
>TRBJ2-5|TRBD2|TRBV19
TGTGCCAGTAGTATTGGGCGGGAGGCTTGGGAGACCCAGTACTTC
CASSIGREAWETQYF
>TRBJ2-1|TRBD1|TRBV4-3
TGCGCCAGCAGCCAGGAGAGGACAGGGGGTTGGAATGAGCAGTTCTTC
CASSQERTGGWNEQFF